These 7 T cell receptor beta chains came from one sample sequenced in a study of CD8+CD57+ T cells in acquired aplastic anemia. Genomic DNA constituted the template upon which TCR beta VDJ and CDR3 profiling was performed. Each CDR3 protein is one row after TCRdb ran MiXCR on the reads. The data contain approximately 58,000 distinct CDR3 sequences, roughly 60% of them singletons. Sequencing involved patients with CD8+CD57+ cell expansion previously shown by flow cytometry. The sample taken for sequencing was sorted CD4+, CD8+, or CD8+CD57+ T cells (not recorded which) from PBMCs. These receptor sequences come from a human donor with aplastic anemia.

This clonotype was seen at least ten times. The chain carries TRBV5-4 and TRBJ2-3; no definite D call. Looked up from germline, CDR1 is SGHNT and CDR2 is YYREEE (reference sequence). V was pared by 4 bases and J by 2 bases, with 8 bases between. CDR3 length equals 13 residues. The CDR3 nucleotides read TGTGCCAGCAGCCTGTCGCCCACAGATACGCAGTATTTT. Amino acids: CASSLSPTDTQYF.

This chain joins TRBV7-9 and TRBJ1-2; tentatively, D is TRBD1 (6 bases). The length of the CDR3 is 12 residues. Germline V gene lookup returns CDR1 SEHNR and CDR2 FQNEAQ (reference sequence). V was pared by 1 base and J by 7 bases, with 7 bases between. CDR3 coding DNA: TGTGCCAGCAGCTTAGGCAGGGGTGGCTACACCTTC. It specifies CASSLGRGGYTF. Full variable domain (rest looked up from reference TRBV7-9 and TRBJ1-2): DTGVSQNPRHKITKRGQNVTFRCDPISEHNRLYWYRQTLGQGPEFLTYFQNEAQLEKSRLLSDRFSAERPKGSFSTLEIQRTEQGDSAMYLCASSLGRGGYTFGSGTRLTVV.

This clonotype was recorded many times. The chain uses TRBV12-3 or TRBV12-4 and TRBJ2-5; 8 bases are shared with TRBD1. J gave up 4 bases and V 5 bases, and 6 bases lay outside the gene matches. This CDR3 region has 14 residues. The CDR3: CASSQYGQGETQYF. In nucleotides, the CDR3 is TGTGCCAGCAGTCAATATGGACAGGGAGAGACCCAGTACTTC.

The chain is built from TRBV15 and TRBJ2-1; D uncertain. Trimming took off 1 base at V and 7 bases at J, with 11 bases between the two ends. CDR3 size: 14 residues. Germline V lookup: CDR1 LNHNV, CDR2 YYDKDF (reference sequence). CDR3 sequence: CATSRADIENEQFF. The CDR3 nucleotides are TGTGCCACCAGCAGAGCCGATATAGAGAATGAGCAGTTCTTC.

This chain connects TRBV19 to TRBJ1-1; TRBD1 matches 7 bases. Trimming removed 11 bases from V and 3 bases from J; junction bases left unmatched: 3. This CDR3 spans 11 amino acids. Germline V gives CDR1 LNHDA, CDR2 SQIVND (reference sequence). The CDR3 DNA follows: TGTGCCGAACAGGGGCACACTGAAGCTTTCTTT. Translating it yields CAEQGHTEAFF.

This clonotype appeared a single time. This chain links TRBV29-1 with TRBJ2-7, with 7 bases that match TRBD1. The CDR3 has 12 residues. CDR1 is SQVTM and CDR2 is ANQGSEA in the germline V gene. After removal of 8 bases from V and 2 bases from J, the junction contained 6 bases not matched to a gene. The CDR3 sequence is CSFHRGPYEQYF. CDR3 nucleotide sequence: TGCAGCTTCCACAGGGGACCCTACGAGCAGTACTTC.

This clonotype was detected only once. CDR3 sequence: CASSSERGYSNQPQHF. The DNA for the CDR3 is TGTGCCAGTAGTTCGGAGAGGGGATATAGCAATCAGCCCCAGCATTTT. The chain is built from TRBV19 and TRBJ1-5; a weak D match, TRBD1 (5 bases). The CDR3 is made up of 16 amino acids. CDR1 LNHDA and CDR2 SQIVND come from the germline V gene (reference sequence). V was pared by 5 bases and J by 0 bases, with 14 bases between.